One sample yielded the 7 T cell receptor beta chains listed below, sequenced in a study of shared clonotypes between healthy human individuals. The table came from immunoSEQ multiplex PCR; TCRdb's copy has only in-frame clones and leaves some out. The table shows hundreds of thousands of clones, with approximately 73% occurring only once. Source material: memory CD4+ T cells sorted from blood. As to subset: CD45RA-negative fraction. All receptors derive from a woman in her thirties in good health.

Here the CDR3 reads CASSNSATDTQYF. For the CDR3, the DNA is TGTGCCAGCAGCAATAGCGCCACAGATACGCAGTATTTT. This chain joins TRBV9 and TRBJ2-3; tentative D call: TRBD2 (5 bases). Deletions cut 4 bases from V and 2 bases from J, with 8 bases between. Germline V gives CDR1 SGDLS, CDR2 YYNGEE. The CDR3 extends over 13 amino acids.

This CDR3 is CASRLDGLSTDTQYF. CDR3 nucleotide sequence: TGTGCCAGCAGGCTAGACGGCCTAAGCACAGATACGCAGTATTTT. This sequence joins TRBV28 and TRBJ2-3; D not certain. Trimming shortened V by 6 bases and J by 0 bases, and 13 bases separated the two germline ends. Germline V gene lookup returns CDR1 MDHEN and CDR2 SYDVKM. The CDR3 covers 15 residues.

The V gene is TRBV23-1, the J gene TRBJ2-1; 8 nucleotides match TRBD2. TRBV23-1 is marked as an open reading frame, function uncertain. This CDR3 is built from 17 residues. The V gene end was trimmed by 0 bases and the J gene end by 6 bases; junction bases not matched to a gene: 10. The CDR3 is CASSQSLSGNYSNEQFF. The DNA for the CDR3 is TGCGCCAGCAGTCAATCTCTTAGCGGGAACTACTCCAATGAGCAGTTCTTC.

This clone was seen repeatedly, ten times or more. Other nucleotide sequences in the sample specify the same CDR3. DNA for the CDR3: TGCGCCAGCAGCTTCGACACCAGCTCCTACAATGAGCAGTTCTTC. Translated: CASSFDTSSYNEQFF. The chain carries TRBV5-1 and TRBJ2-1; no definite D call. Trimming cost V 2 bases and J 0 bases, with 9 bases left between them. Germline assignment: CDR1 SGHRS and CDR2 YFSETQ. The CDR3 is 15 residues long.

The chain has TRBV6-6 and TRBJ2-7; 10 positions match TRBD2. CDR1 and CDR2 from the germline V gene are MNHNY and SVGAGI (reference sequence). The CDR3 sequence is 15 residues long. V lost 4 bases, J lost 4 bases, and 7 bases stayed unmatched. The CDR3, as DNA: TGTGCCAGCAGTTCAATAGCGGGAGGATCTTACGAGCAGTACTTC. It is translated as CASSSIAGGSYEQYF.

The chain recombines TRBV5-4 with TRBJ2-7; D possibly corresponds to TRBD2 (5 bases). In germline, CDR1 is SGHNT, CDR2 YYREEE (reference sequence). The length of the CDR3 is 14 residues. V lost 4 bases and J lost 5, with 16 bases in between. The CDR3 DNA is TGTGCCAGCAGCCCGGAGTGGGGAGTCCACGAGCAGTACTTC. Translated, it gives CASSPEWGVHEQYF.

The rearrangement links TRBV11-2 to TRBJ1-3, with 7 bases matching TRBD1. The CDR3 loop spans 15 amino acids. The ends lost 1 base at V and 5 bases at J; junction bases unmatched: 5. Germline CDR1 and CDR2: SGHAT and FQNNGV. The DNA for the CDR3 is TGTGCCAGCAGCTTAGCAACAGGGGCGAGAAACACCATATATTTT. Encoded protein: CASSLATGARNTIYF.